This T cell receptor (beta chain) is from a study of cytomegalovirus exposure and HLA in healthy donors. Germline CDR1 SEHNR, CDR2 FQNEAQ (reference sequence). The CDR3 extends over 16 amino acids. With 5 bases clipped from V and 1 base from J, the junction kept 8 bases outside the gene matches. Findings of the study overall: A missense variant in DCLRE1C was later tied to TCR beta V- and J-gene trimming. According to the study, around 180 TCR beta chains were cytomegalovirus-associated.

It was with 60 Vbeta and 13 Jbeta primers that the PCR ran. Only in-frame clones appear in the TCRdb table, and some are missing; sequencing was by immunoSEQ multiplex PCR. In the table there are some 90,000 clones, more than 60% of which are singletons. On this clone itself: Its antigen is not identified.

Though nominally healthy at sampling, donors likely had unrecorded immune exposures. This TCR derives from a young man in good health and CMV-seronegative. The source material was PBMCs. V usage is TRBV7-9 and J usage is TRBJ1-1; 9 bases are shared with TRBD1. DNA for the CDR3: TGTGCCAGCAGCCGGACAGGGGTGGATAAGAACACTGAAGCTTTCTTT. Translation gives CASSRTGVDKNTEAFF.